This TCR beta chain was identified during a study of early T cells in non-severe SARS-CoV-2 infection. About the research overall: Whole-blood bulk RNA, unsorted, was sequenced, and chains were unpaired. Overall study results and limits: Private and CD4 specificities were missed by VDJdb matching, skewed to anti-spike CD8.

This clonotype was counted at least ten times. Its antigen is not known. This CDR3 spans 15 amino acids. Germline V gene sequence: CDR1 KGHDR, CDR2 SFDVKD. V lost 7 bases to trimming and J lost 8 bases; unmatched junction nucleotides: 6. Individual cDNA molecules received unique molecular identifiers. TCRdb reprocessed the 5' RACE reads via MiXCR and lists one record per CDR3 protein. The data show approximately 70,000 distinct CDR3 sequences, less than 12% seen once. The input for sequencing was whole blood, taken at baseline. The genes are TRBV24-1 and TRBJ2-1; 14 bases are a match to TRBD2. This receptor was obtained from an adult who was a healthcare worker with PCR-confirmed SARS-CoV-2 infection or an uninfected control (not recorded which). CDR3 sequence (DNA): TGTGCCACCAGCCTGGGACTAGCGGGAGCCGATGAGCAGTTCTTC. Translated: CATSLGLAGADEQFF.